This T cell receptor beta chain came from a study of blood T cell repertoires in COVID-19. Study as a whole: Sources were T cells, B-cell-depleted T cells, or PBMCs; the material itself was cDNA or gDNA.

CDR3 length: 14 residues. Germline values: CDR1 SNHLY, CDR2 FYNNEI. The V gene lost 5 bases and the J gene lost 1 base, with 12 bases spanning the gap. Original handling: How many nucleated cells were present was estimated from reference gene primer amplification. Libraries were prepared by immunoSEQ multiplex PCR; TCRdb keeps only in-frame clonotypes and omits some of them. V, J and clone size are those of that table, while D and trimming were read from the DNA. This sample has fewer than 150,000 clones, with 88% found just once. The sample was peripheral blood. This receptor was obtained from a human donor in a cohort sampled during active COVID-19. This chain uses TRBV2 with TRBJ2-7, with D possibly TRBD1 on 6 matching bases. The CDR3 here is CASSSYRESYEQYF. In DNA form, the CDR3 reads TGTGCCAGCAGTTCCTACAGGGAATCCTACGAGCAGTACTTC.